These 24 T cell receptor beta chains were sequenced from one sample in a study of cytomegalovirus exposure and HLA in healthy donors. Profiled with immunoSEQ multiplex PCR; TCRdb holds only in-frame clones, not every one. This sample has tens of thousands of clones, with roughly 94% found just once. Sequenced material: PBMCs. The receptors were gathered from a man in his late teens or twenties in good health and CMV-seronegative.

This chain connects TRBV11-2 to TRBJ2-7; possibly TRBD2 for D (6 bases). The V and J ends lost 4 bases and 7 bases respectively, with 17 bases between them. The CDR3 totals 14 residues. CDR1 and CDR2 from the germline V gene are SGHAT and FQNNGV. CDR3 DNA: TGTGCCAGCAGCTCAAGACTAGTCGAGGGGGAGCAGTACTTC. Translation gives CASSSRLVEGEQYF.

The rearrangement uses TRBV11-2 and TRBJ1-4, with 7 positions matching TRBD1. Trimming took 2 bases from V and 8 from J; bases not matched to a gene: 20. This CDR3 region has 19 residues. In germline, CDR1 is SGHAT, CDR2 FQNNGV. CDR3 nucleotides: TGTGCCAGCAGCTTAAGACCAGTCCCGCCCGGGACAGCGACAGAAAAACTGTTTTTT. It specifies CASSLRPVPPGTATEKLFF.

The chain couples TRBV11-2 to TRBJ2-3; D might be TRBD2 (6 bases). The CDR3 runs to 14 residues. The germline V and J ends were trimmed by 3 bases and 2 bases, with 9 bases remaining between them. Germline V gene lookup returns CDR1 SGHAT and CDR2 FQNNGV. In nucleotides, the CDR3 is TGTGCCAGCAGCTTGGGACTTTCCACAGATACGCAGTATTTT. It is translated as CASSLGLSTDTQYF.

The CDR3 DNA sequence: TGCGCCAGCCGGGGGGTCGCAGATACGCAGTATTTT. As protein: CASRGVADTQYF. This chain joins TRBV10-1 and TRBJ2-3, with 7 positions matching TRBD2. Germline CDR1 and CDR2: WNHNN and SYGVQD (reference sequence). Unmatched junction bases numbered 3, after V lost 8 bases and J lost 4 bases. The CDR3 runs 12 residues.

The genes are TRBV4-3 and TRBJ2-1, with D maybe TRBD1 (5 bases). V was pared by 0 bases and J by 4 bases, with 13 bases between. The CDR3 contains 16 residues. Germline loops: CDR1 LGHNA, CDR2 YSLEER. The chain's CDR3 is CASSQDGPGPYNEQFF. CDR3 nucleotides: TGCGCCAGCAGCCAAGATGGGCCAGGGCCATACAATGAGCAGTTCTTC.

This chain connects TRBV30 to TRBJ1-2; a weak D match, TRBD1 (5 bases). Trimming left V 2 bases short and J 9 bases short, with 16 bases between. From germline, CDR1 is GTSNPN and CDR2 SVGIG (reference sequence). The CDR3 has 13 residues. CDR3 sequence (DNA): TGTGCCTGGAGTCTTGGGGCAGGGCAGAGCTACACCTTC. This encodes CAWSLGAGQSYTF.

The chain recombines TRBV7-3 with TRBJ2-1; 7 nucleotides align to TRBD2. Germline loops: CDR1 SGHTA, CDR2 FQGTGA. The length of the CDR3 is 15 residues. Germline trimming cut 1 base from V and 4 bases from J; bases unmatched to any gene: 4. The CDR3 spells CASSLSAGEYNEQFF. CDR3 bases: TGTGCCAGCAGCTTAAGCGCGGGAGAGTACAATGAGCAGTTCTTC.

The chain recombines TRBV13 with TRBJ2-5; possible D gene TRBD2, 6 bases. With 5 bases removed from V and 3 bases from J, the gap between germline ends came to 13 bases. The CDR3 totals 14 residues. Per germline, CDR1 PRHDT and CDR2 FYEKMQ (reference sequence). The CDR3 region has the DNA TGTGCCAGCAGCCTAGCGCCGCAGGAAGAGACCCAGTACTTC. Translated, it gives CASSLAPQEETQYF.

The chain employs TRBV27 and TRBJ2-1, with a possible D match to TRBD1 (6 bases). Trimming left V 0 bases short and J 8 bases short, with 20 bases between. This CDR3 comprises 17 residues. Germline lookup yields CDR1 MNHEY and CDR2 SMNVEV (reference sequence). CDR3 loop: CASSLSTQGLHFDEQFF. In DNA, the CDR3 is TGTGCCAGCAGTTTATCTACCCAGGGGCTCCACTTCGATGAGCAGTTCTTC.

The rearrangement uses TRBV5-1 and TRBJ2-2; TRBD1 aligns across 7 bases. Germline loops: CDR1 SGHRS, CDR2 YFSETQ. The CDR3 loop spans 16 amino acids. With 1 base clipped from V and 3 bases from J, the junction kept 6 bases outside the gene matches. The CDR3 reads CASSLIGGWDTGELFF. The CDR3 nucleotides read TGCGCCAGCAGCTTGATAGGGGGCTGGGACACCGGGGAGCTGTTTTTT.

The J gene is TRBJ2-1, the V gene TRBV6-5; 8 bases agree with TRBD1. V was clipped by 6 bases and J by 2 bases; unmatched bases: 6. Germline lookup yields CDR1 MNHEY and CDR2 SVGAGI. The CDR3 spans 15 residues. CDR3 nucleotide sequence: TGTGCCAGCAGACCCGGGACAGGAACCTACAATGAGCAGTTCTTC. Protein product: CASRPGTGTYNEQFF.

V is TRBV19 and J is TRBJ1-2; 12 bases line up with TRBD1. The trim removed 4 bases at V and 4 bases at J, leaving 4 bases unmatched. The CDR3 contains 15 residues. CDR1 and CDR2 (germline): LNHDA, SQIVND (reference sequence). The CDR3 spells CASSSPGQGAYGYTF. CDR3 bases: TGTGCCAGTAGTAGTCCGGGACAGGGGGCCTATGGCTACACCTTC.

The DNA for the CDR3 is TGTGCCAGCAGCTTAGAAACTAGCGGGAGGAATGACGAGCAGTACTTC. It encodes CASSLETSGRNDEQYF. The J gene is TRBJ2-7, the V gene TRBV7-8; 12 bases map to TRBD2. CDR1 is SGHVS and CDR2 is FQNEAQ in the germline V gene. Trimming took 1 base from V and 5 from J; bases not matched to a gene: 6. The CDR3 is 16 residues long.

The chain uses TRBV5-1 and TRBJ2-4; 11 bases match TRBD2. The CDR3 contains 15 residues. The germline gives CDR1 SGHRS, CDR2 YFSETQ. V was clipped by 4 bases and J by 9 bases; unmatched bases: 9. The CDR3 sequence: CASSTLTSGNSIQYF. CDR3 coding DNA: TGCGCCAGCAGCACACTGACTAGCGGGAATAGCATTCAGTACTTC.

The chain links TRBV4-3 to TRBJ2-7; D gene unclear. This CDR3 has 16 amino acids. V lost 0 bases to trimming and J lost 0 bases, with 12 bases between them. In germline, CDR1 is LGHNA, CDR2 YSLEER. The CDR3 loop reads CASSQESEVVSYEQYF. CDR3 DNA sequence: TGCGCCAGCAGCCAAGAATCCGAGGTGGTCTCCTACGAGCAGTACTTC.

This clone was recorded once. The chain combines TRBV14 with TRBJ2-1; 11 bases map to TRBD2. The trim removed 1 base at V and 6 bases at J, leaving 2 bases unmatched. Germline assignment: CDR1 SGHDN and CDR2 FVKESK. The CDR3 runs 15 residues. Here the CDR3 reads CASSQGTSGSNEQFF. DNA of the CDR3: TGTGCCAGCAGCCAAGGAACTAGCGGGAGCAATGAGCAGTTCTTC. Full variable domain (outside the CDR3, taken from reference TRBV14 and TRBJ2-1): EAGVTQFPSHSVIEKGQTVTLRCDPISGHDNLYWYRRVMGKEIKFLLHFVKESKQDESGMPNNRFLAERTGGTYSTLKVQPAELEDSGVYFCASSQGTSGSNEQFFGPGTRLTVL.

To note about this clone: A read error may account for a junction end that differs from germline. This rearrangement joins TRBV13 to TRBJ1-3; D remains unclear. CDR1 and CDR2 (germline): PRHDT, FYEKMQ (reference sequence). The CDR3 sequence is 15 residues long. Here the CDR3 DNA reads TGTGCCAGCACCTTATCCCATAGTTCTGGAAACACCATATATTTT. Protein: CASTLSHSSGNTIYF. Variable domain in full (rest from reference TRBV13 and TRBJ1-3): AAGVIQSPRHLIKEKRETATLKCYPIPRHDTVYWYQQGPGQDPQFLISFYEKMQSDKGSIPDRFSAQQFSDYHSELNMSSLELGDSALYFCASTLSHSSGNTIYFGEGSWLTVV.

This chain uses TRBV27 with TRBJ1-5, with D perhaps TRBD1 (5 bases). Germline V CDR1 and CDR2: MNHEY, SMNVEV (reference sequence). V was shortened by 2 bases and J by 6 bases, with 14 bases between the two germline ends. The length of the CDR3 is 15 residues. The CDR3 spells CASSLTGPGVQPQHF. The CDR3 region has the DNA TGTGCCAGCAGTTTAACGGGGCCGGGGGTTCAGCCCCAGCATTTT.

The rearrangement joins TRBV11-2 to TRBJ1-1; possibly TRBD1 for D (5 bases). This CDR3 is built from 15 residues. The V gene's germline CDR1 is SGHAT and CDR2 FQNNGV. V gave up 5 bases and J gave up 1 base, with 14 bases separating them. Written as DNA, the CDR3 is TGTGCCAGCAGCGGGGGGAGTAAGGGGAACACTGAAGCTTTCTTT. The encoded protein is CASSGGSKGNTEAFF.

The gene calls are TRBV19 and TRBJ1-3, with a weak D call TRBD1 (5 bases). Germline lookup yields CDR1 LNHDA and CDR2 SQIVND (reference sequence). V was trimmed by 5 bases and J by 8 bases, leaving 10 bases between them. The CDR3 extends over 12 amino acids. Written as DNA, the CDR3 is TGTGCCAGTAGTCCGTGGGGGGACACCATATATTTT. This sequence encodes CASSPWGDTIYF.

The CDR3 DNA sequence: TGTGCCAGCAGTGATCGGACAGGGGGCGGGGAGCTGTTTTTT. Protein sequence: CASSDRTGGGELFF. This chain uses TRBV2 with TRBJ2-2; 10 bases are a match to TRBD1. The CDR3 sequence is 14 residues long. Germline trimming cut 3 bases from V and 7 bases from J; bases unmatched to any gene: 2. Germline V lookup: CDR1 SNHLY, CDR2 FYNNEI.

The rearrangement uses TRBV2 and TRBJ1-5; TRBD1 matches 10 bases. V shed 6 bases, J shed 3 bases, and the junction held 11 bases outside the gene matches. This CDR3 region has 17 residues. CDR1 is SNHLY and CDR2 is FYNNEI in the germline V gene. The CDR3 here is CASSLSGTGVFNQPQHF. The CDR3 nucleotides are TGTGCCAGCAGCCTAAGCGGGACAGGGGTCTTCAATCAGCCCCAGCATTTT.

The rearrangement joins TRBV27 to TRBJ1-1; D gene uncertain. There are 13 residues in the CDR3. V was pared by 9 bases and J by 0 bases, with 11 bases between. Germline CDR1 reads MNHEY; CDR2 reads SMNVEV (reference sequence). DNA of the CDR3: TGTGCCAGTCGTAGAACTATGAACACTGAAGCTTTCTTT. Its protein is CASRRTMNTEAFF.

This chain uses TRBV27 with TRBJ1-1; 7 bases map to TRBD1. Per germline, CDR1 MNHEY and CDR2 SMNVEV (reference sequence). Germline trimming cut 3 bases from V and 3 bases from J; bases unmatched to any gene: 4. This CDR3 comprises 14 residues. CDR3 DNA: TGTGCCAGCAGTTTTGTACAGGGGCACACTGAAGCTTTCTTT. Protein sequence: CASSFVQGHTEAFF.